The next 8 T cell receptor beta chains were all read from a single sample in a study of T cell repertoires in cytomegalovirus infection. A single record per CDR3 protein comes from TCRdb applying MiXCR to the reads. The table has under 350,000 distinct CDR3 sequences, 9.5% seen once. What was sequenced was PBMCs. Source of these receptors: a human donor in good health (CMV status not recorded). Some clones in this sample may be carry-over from other donors' samples.

The chain recombines TRBV11-3 with TRBJ2-3, with D perhaps being TRBD1 or TRBD2 (5 bases each). Germline lookup yields CDR1 SGHNT and CDR2 YENEEA. The CDR3 runs to 13 residues. V shed 5 bases and J shed 5 bases, with 11 bases lying between them. CDR3 region: CASSGTQRDTQYF. As DNA, the CDR3 is TGTGCCAGCAGCGGGACCCAGAGAGATACGCAGTATTTT.

J is TRBJ2-7 and V is TRBV25-1; unclear D gene. This CDR3 is 14 amino acids long. V was cut by 4 bases and J by 2 bases, with 12 bases left in between. CDR1 MGHDK and CDR2 SYGVNS come from the germline V gene. CDR3 coding DNA: TGTGCCAGCAGTGCACCAACTCTTGCCTACGAGCAGTACTTC. Protein sequence: CASSAPTLAYEQYF.

This chain links TRBV19 with TRBJ2-7, with TRBD2 identical over 13 bases. The CDR3 length is 17 residues. CDR1 and CDR2 (germline): LNHDA, SQIVND (reference sequence). V was clipped by 4 bases and J by 2 bases; unmatched bases: 8. The CDR3 loop reads CASSTATSGGLTYEQYF. The CDR3 coding sequence is TGTGCCAGTAGTACGGCGACTAGCGGGGGGCTCACCTACGAGCAGTACTTC.

This clonotype was seen ten or more times. The rearrangement joins TRBV7-9 to TRBJ1-4; D is unclear. Trimming took 2 bases from V and 5 from J, leaving 9 bases between them. Germline V gene data show CDR1 as SEHNR and CDR2 as FQNEAQ (reference sequence). CDR3 length: 14 residues. The DNA for the CDR3 is TGTGCCAGCAGCTTATCGGGAACGAATGAAAAACTGTTTTTT. Amino acids: CASSLSGTNEKLFF. The variable domain in full, completed from reference TRBV7-9 and TRBJ1-4, reads DTGVSQNPRHKITKRGQNVTFRCDPISEHNRLYWYRQTLGQGPEFLTYFQNEAQLEKSRLLSDRFSAERPKGSFSTLEIQRTEQGDSAMYLCASSLSGTNEKLFFGSGTQLSVL.

This clonotype was observed a few times. This chain links TRBV7-8 with TRBJ2-1; weak D call: TRBD2 (5 bases). This CDR3 has 15 amino acids. Germline V gene data show CDR1 as SGHVS and CDR2 as FQNEAQ. The germline V and J ends were trimmed by 0 bases and 3 bases, with 9 bases remaining between them. The CDR3 nucleotides are TGTGCCAGCAGCTTAGCGATACGGGACTACAATGAGCAGTTCTTC. Protein sequence: CASSLAIRDYNEQFF.

The chain carries TRBV27 and TRBJ2-7, with a tentative D call TRBD1 (6 bases). From germline, CDR1 is MNHEY and CDR2 SMNVEV (reference sequence). Trimming stripped 2 bases from V and 3 bases from J, with 11 bases between. The CDR3 loop spans 14 amino acids. The CDR3 is CASSLTDSGYEQYF. The CDR3 DNA reads as TGTGCCAGCAGTTTAACGGACAGCGGCTACGAGCAGTACTTC.

This clonotype was recorded many times. V usage is TRBV7-2 and J usage is TRBJ2-3, with 7 nucleotides matching TRBD2. The junction had 6 bases not matched to a gene; V was cut back by 0 bases and J by 6 bases. Germline V gene lookup returns CDR1 SGHTA and CDR2 FQGNSA. The CDR3 consists of 15 residues. The CDR3 coding sequence is TGTGCCAGCAGCTTAGCGCAGCGGGATTGGGATACGCAGTATTTT. It codes for CASSLAQRDWDTQYF.

This clonotype occurred many times. The chain recombines TRBV6-6 with TRBJ1-1; the match to TRBD1 covers 9 bases. V shed 6 bases, J shed 4 bases, and the junction held 9 bases outside the gene matches. This CDR3 has 15 residues. Germline CDR1 is MNHNY and CDR2 is SVGAGI (reference sequence). CDR3 in DNA: TGTGCCAGCAGCTCGAGGGGACAGGGCGGCACTGAAGCTTTCTTT. Translation: CASSSRGQGGTEAFF.